Included here is one T cell receptor (beta chain) sequence, with context. Antigen specificity is unknown. This entry is derived from a study of cytomegalovirus exposure and HLA in healthy donors. Whole-study findings and limits: A later analysis found common viral pathogens apparently linked to several of the most significant clusters.

PCR employed 60 Vbeta and 13 Jbeta primers. Here immunoSEQ multiplex PCR was the method, and the copy in TCRdb shows in-frame clones only, minus some. In the table there are 100,000 to 150,000 clones, roughly 80% of which are singletons. The origin of this receptor is a woman between 40 and 50 years old in good health and CMV-seropositive. The sample comprised PBMCs.

DNA of the CDR3: TGTGCCAGCAGTGTTCCCCCCACCAGGGGGCAATGGGGGACTGAAGCTTTCTTT. The encoded protein is CASSVPPTRGQWGTEAFF. The chain couples TRBV6-1 to TRBJ1-1, with 8 positions matching TRBD1. The V and J ends lost 4 bases and 5 bases, in that order; junction bases with no gene match: 18. This CDR3 contains 18 residues. From germline, CDR1 is MNHNS and CDR2 SASEGT.